Listed below are T cell receptor beta chains from one sample, sequenced in a study of blood T cell repertoires in COVID-19. TCRdb keeps only in-frame clones here, not all; method: immunoSEQ multiplex PCR. The table lists some 460,000 clones, around 90% of them singletons. Specimen: PBMCs or T cells enriched from blood (not recorded which). The receptors originated from a woman between 18 and 30 years old with acute COVID-19. CDR3s include the opening cysteine and the closing phenylalanine or tryptophan. The D gene is left open where the match is weak. Some rows have no size entry. The others give once, few or many, or a class for an expanded clone.

cdr3_nt cdr3_aa d_call j_call v_call clone_size
TGTGCCAGCAGTACGGGACAGGGGGACACCGGGGAGCTGTTTTTT CASSTGQGDTGELFF TRBD1 TRBJ2-2 TRBV2 -
TGTGCCAGCAGCTTTGGGCAGCTCAATCAGCCCCAGCATTTT CASSFGQLNQPQHF - TRBJ1-5 TRBV7-9 once
TGTGCCAGCAGTTTGACAGGGAGCAATCAGCCCCAGCATTTT CASSLTGSNQPQHF TRBD1 TRBJ1-5 TRBV27 -
TGTGCCAGCATCATAGAAACTGAAGCTTTCTTT CASIIETEAFF - TRBJ1-1 TRBV28 -
TGTGCCAGCAGCTGGGGGACTAGTTCCGAGCAGTACTTC CASSWGTSSEQYF TRBD2 TRBJ2-7 TRBV7-2 -
TGTGCCATCAGTGTTTCGGGGACTAGCGGGCTCTACGAGCAGTACTTC CAISVSGTSGLYEQYF TRBD2 TRBJ2-7 TRBV10-3 -
TGTGCCAGCAGCGGACGGGGTATTGAAAAACTGTTTTTT CASSGRGIEKLFF - TRBJ1-4 TRBV7-6 few
TGTGCCAGCAGCTTGTTGGGAGTGGAACTGTTTTTT CASSLLGVELFF - TRBJ1-4 TRBV5-5 -
TGTGCCACCTACGACAGCCCCACAGATACGCAGTATTTT CATYDSPTDTQYF - TRBJ2-3 TRBV6-4 -
TGTGCCAGCAGCCAAGAGGCAGGGGCGTTCTCTGGAAACACCATATATTTT CASSQEAGAFSGNTIYF - TRBJ1-3 TRBV3-1/TRBV3-2 -
TGTGCCAGCAGCTTCCGAGCGGGGACCAATGAGCAGTTCTTC CASSFRAGTNEQFF TRBD2 TRBJ2-1 TRBV13 -
TGTGCCAGCAGCCAAGGCGTAGCGGGAGGTCCGGAGCAGTTCTTC CASSQGVAGGPEQFF TRBD2 TRBJ2-1 TRBV3-1/TRBV3-2 -
TGTGCCAGCAGCTTAGCACGAAACCGGGAATCGGCTGAAAAACTGTTTTTT CASSLARNRESAEKLFF - TRBJ1-4 TRBV7-9 -
TGTGCCAGCAGCAAAGAACCCCTCCGACAGGGATGGGCTGAAGCTTTCTTT CASSKEPLRQGWAEAFF - TRBJ1-1 TRBV21-1 -
TGCAGTGCTAGTCCTCAGGTTAATGAGCAGTTCTTC CSASPQVNEQFF - TRBJ2-1 TRBV20-1 -
TGTGCCAGCAGCGACAGGGTACGTACTGAAGCTTTCTTT CASSDRVRTEAFF TRBD1 TRBJ1-1 TRBV5-5 -
TGCGCCAGCAGCTTTCGCGGGGGGCCCCAAGAGACCCAGTACTTC CASSFRGGPQETQYF TRBD2 TRBJ2-5 TRBV5-1 -
TGTGCCAGCAGCGTCGGCAGGGGGCTAGGGGCCAACGTCCTGACTTTC CASSVGRGLGANVLTF TRBD1 TRBJ2-6 TRBV9 -
TGTGCCAGTAGGGCCGGGACAGGGGCTTCTGGAAACACCATATATTTT CASRAGTGASGNTIYF TRBD1 TRBJ1-3 TRBV19 -
TGCAGTGCTAGTTTAAGTGGGCCGCGATCTAATGAAAAACTGTTTTTT CSASLSGPRSNEKLFF - TRBJ1-4 TRBV20-1 -
TGTGCCAGCAGCTTAGAACAGGGAATAGCTTCACCCCTCCACTTT CASSLEQGIASPLHF - TRBJ1-6 TRBV7-9 few
TGTGCCAGCAGTACTAGATGGGGCGAGCAGTACTTC CASSTRWGEQYF - TRBJ2-7 TRBV6-2/TRBV6-3 -
TGTGCCAGCAGCTTAGGCAGGTCTTCCTACGAGCAGTACTTC CASSLGRSSYEQYF - TRBJ2-7 TRBV7-2 -
TGTGCCAGCTCACCACAGACACCGGGACAGGGGTTAGGCTATGGCTACACCTTC CASSPQTPGQGLGYGYTF TRBD1 TRBJ1-2 TRBV18 few
TGTGCCAGCAGCCACCCGGGACAGGGGGCTGGGGAGCAGTACTTC CASSHPGQGAGEQYF TRBD1 TRBJ2-7 TRBV3-1/TRBV3-2 -
TGTGCCAGTAGTATGGGACAGGGATATATGCAGCCCCAGCATTTT CASSMGQGYMQPQHF TRBD1 TRBJ1-5 TRBV19 -
TGTGCCAGCAGCTCCGGGTCTGAAGCTTTCTTT CASSSGSEAFF - TRBJ1-1 TRBV7-9 -
TGTGCCAGCAGACCTCCGGGACAGGGGACCTCTGGAAACACCATATATTTT CASRPPGQGTSGNTIYF TRBD1 TRBJ1-3 TRBV11-2 -
TGTGCTAGTGGTTTGGTAATCGTAGAGAGGACTAGCGGGAGAGGGGGCGCGAACACCGGGGAGCTGTTTTTT CASGLVIVERTSGRGGANTGELFF TRBD2 TRBJ2-2 TRBV12-5 few
TGTGCCATCAGGGGGGGACAGGAGGGGAACACTGAAGCTTTCTTT CAIRGGQEGNTEAFF TRBD1 TRBJ1-1 TRBV10-3 once
TGTGCCAGCGAGGGGGGGACTAGCACAGATACGCAGTATTTT CASEGGTSTDTQYF - TRBJ2-3 TRBV28 -
TGTGCCAGTAGTATTAGCGGGAATCAGCCCCAGCATTTT CASSISGNQPQHF - TRBJ1-5 TRBV19 -
TGTGCCAGCAGCGCATTGACAGGTAACACTGAAGCTTTCTTT CASSALTGNTEAFF - TRBJ1-1 TRBV11-2 -
TGCGCCAGCAGCCGGGACAGGGAGGAGACCCAGTACTTC CASSRDREETQYF TRBD1 TRBJ2-5 TRBV4-3 -
TGTGCCAGCAGCTTTGGGGAGGGCTGGGCCGAAAAACTGTTTTTT CASSFGEGWAEKLFF - TRBJ1-4 TRBV7-8 -
TGTGCCAGCAGCTTTGAGGGATCCAATGAGCAGTTCTTC CASSFEGSNEQFF - TRBJ2-1 TRBV11-3 -
TGTGCCAGCAGCTTAGCGCCCTCGCCGACAGGGGTGCCCTATGGCTACACCTTC CASSLAPSPTGVPYGYTF TRBD1 TRBJ1-2 TRBV11-1 -
TGTGCCAGCAGCTTAGGGACTGCAGCTGGAGACACCATATATTTT CASSLGTAAGDTIYF - TRBJ1-3 TRBV7-9 -
TGTGCCAGCAGTTTTTCGAGCGGGACCAACACAGATACGCAGTATTTT CASSFSSGTNTDTQYF TRBD2 TRBJ2-3 TRBV6-2/TRBV6-3 few
TGCGCCAGCAGCTTGGGTACGTGGGGCGCAGTTGGCTACACCTTC CASSLGTWGAVGYTF - TRBJ1-2 TRBV5-1 -
TGCGCCAGCAGTGAAGGACAGGGTTACGAGCAGTACTTC CASSEGQGYEQYF TRBD1 TRBJ2-7 TRBV10-1 -
TGTGCCAGCTCACCACCGGGACAGGGTGTACGAACTGAAGCTTTCTTT CASSPPGQGVRTEAFF TRBD1 TRBJ1-1 TRBV18 -
TGTGCCAGCAGCCAAGATCGGAGCGGGGGACACCTAGGGTACGAGCAGTACTTC CASSQDRSGGHLGYEQYF TRBD2 TRBJ2-7 TRBV4-2 -
TGTGCCAGCAGCGTAGACGGCCTGAGGCACGAGCAGTACTTC CASSVDGLRHEQYF - TRBJ2-7 TRBV9 -
TGCGCCAGCAGCTTGGGGGTCGGGACAGGGGTTCTTTCGGCCGAGCAGTACTTC CASSLGVGTGVLSAEQYF TRBD1 TRBJ2-7 TRBV5-1 -
TGTGCCAGCAGCTCCAGGGTAGGGAACTATGGCTACACCTTC CASSSRVGNYGYTF - TRBJ1-2 TRBV5-5 few